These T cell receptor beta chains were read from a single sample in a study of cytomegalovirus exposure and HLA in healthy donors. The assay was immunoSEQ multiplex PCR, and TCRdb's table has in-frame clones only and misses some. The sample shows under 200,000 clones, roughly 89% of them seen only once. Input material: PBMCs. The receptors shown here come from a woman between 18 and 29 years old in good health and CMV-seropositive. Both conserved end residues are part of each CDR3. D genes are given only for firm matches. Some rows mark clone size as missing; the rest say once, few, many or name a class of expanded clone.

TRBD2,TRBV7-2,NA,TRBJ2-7,TGTGCCAGCAGCGCCACTAGCGGGTCCTACGAGCAGTACTTC,CASSATSGSYEQYF
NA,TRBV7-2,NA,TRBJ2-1,TGTGCCAGCAGCTTAGCCCGAGTGAACAATGAGCAGTTCTTC,CASSLARVNNEQFF
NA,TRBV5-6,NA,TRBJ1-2,TGTGCCAGCAGCGGGGCGTGGTCGGGTGGCTACACCTTC,CASSGAWSGGYTF
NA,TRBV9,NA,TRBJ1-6,TGTGCCAGCAGTGGTTCCGGGGGGGCCAATTCACCCCTCCACTTT,CASSGSGGANSPLHF
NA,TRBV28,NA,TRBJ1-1,TGTGCCAGCAGCCGAAGGACTTGGTCGGGCACTGAAGCTTTCTTT,CASSRRTWSGTEAFF
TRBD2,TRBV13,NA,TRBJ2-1,TGTGCCAGCAGCTTTGGGACTAGCGCCTACAATGAGCAGTTCTTC,CASSFGTSAYNEQFF
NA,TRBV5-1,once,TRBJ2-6,TGCGCCTCCCGGGACACTCTTATCTCTGGGGCCAACGTCCTGACTTTC,CASRDTLISGANVLTF
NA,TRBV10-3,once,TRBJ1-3,TGTGCCATCAGTGAGTCCCCCAGGGTGGGAAACACCATATATTTT,CAISESPRVGNTIYF
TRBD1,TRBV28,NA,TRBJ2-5,TGTGCCAGCAGCCCCGGGACAGCGTACCAAGAGACCCAGTACTTC,CASSPGTAYQETQYF
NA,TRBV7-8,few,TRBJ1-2,TGTGCCAGCGGCCCCGGGACACGCCTCTACACCTTC,CASGPGTRLYTF
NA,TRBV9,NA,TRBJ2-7,TGTGCCAGCAGCGTAGGTTGGGGCAGGAACGAGCAGTACTTC,CASSVGWGRNEQYF
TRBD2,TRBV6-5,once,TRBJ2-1,TGTGCCAGATTAGCGGGAGGCGCCTACAATGAGCAGTTCTTC,CARLAGGAYNEQFF
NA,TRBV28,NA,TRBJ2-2,TGTGCCAGCAGTTTAACTTCACCTTCCAACACCGGGGAGCTGTTTTTT,CASSLTSPSNTGELFF
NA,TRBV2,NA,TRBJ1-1,TGTGCCAGCGCTGACCCCACAGGGACGGACACTGAAGCTTTCTTT,CASADPTGTDTEAFF
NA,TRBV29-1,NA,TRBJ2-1,TGCAGCGTTGCACGAGGGCAAATCGATGAGCAGTTCTTC,CSVARGQIDEQFF
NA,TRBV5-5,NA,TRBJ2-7,TGTGCCAGCAGCTTGGAGGACAGTCCCTACGAGCAGTACTTC,CASSLEDSPYEQYF
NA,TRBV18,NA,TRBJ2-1,TGTGCCAGCTCACCCCTCCATACGGGAGCAACCTACAATGAGCAGTTCTTC,CASSPLHTGATYNEQFF
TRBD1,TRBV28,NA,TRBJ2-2,TGTGCCAGCAGTTCAACGACAGGGCGGGACACCGGGGAGCTGTTTTTT,CASSSTTGRDTGELFF
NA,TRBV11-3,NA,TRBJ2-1,TGTGCCAGCAGCTTAGGGGCGGGAAGCTCCTACAATGAGCAGTTCTTC,CASSLGAGSSYNEQFF
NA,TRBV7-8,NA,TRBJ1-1,TGTGCCAGCAGCCCGCCGAGGAACACTGAAGCTTTCTTT,CASSPPRNTEAFF
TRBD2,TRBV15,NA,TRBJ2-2,TGTGCCACCAGCAGGCAAGGGGCGGGGGTTTTCGGTGGCACCGGGGAGCTGTTTTTT,CATSRQGAGVFGGTGELFF
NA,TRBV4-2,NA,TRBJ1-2,TGTGCCAGCAGCCAAGATGCGGGGGGAACTAACTATGGCTACACCTTC,CASSQDAGGTNYGYTF
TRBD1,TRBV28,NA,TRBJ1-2,TGTGCCAGCAGTTTGGGACAGGGAGGTGGCTACACCTTC,CASSLGQGGGYTF
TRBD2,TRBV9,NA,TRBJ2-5,TGTGCCAGCAGCGCGGGACTAGCCTCGCGGGTGGAGACCCAGTACTTC,CASSAGLASRVETQYF
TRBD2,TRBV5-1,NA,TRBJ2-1,TGCGCCAGCAGCTTGGTGGAGCGGGAGTGGTCCTACAATGAGCAGTTCTTC,CASSLVEREWSYNEQFF
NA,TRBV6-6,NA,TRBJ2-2,TGTGCCAGCAGTTACACACTAGTCACCGGGGAGCTGTTTTTT,CASSYTLVTGELFF
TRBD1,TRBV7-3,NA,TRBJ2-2,TGTGCCAGCAGCCCCACGGGACAGGGGTCCACCGGGGAGCTGTTTTTT,CASSPTGQGSTGELFF
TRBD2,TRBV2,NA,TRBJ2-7,TGTGCCAGCAGTGGGCTAGCGGGGGCCACCGCCTACGAGCAGTACTTC,CASSGLAGATAYEQYF
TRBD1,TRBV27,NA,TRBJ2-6,TGTGCCAGCAGTTTATCGGGACAGGGCCCCTCTGGGGCCAACGTCCTGACTTTC,CASSLSGQGPSGANVLTF
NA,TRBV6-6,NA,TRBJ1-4,TGTGCCAGCAGTTACCCCAGGGAGGGGCGAGGTGAAAAACTGTTTTTT,CASSYPREGRGEKLFF
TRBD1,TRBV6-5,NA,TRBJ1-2,TGTGCCAGCAGTTACCGTCCCGGGACAGGGAGTGGCTACACCTTC,CASSYRPGTGSGYTF
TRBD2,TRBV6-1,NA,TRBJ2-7,TGTGCCAGCAGTCTTTGGACTAGCGGGGGCGAGCAGTACTTC,CASSLWTSGGEQYF
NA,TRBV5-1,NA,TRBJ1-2,TGCGCCAGCAGCTTAGTACAGGGCGACTATGGCTACACCTTC,CASSLVQGDYGYTF